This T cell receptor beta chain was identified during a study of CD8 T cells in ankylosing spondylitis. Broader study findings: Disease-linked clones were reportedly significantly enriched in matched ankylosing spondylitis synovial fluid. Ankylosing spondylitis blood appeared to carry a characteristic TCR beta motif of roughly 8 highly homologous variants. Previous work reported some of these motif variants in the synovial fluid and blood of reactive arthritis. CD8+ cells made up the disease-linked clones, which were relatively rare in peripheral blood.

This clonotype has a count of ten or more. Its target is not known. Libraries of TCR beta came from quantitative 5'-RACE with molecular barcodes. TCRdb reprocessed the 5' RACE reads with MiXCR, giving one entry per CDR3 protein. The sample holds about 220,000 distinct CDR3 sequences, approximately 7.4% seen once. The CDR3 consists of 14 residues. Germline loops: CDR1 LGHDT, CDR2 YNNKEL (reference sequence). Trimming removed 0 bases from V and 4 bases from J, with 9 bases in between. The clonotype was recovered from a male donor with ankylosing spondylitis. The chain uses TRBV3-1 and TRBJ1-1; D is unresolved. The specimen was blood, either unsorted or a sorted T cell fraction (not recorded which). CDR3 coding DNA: TGTGCCAGCAGCCAAGACCACAGTAGCACTGAAGCTTTCTTT. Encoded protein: CASSQDHSSTEAFF.